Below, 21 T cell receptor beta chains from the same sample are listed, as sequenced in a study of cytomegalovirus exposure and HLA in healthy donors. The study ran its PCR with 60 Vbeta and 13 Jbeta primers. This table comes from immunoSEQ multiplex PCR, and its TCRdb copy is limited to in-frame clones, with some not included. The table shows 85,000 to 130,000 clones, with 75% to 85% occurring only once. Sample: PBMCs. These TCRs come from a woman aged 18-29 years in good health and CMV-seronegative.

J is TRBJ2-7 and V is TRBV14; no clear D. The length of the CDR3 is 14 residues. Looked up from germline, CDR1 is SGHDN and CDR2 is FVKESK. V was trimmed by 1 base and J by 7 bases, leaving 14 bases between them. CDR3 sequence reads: CASSQVASALEQYF. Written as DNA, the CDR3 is TGTGCCAGCAGCCAAGTGGCCAGCGCGCTGGAGCAGTACTTC.

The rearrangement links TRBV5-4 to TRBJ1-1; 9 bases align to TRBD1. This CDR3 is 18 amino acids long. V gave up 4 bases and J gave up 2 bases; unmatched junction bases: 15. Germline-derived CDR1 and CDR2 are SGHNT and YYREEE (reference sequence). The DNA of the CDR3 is TGTGCCAGCAGCCGGCCCCGCGGACAGGGGTTATCAAACACTGAAGCTTTCTTT. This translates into CASSRPRGQGLSNTEAFF.

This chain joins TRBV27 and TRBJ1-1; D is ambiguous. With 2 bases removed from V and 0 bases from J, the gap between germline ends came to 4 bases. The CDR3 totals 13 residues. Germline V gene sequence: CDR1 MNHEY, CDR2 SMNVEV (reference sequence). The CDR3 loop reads CASSLSLNTEAFF. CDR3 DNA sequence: TGTGCCAGCAGTTTAAGCTTGAACACTGAAGCTTTCTTT.

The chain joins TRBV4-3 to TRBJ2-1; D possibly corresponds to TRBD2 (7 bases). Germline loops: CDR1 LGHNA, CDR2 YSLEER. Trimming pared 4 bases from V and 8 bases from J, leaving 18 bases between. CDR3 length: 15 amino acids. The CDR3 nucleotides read TGCGCCAGCAGCCCCCTTTTTGGGGGGGCCGATGAGCAGTTCTTC. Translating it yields CASSPLFGGADEQFF.

This chain's CDR3 is CASSLARASPLHF. CDR3 bases: TGTGCCAGCAGCTTAGCGCGGGCCTCACCCCTCCACTTT. This chain links TRBV7-2 with TRBJ1-6; D not resolved. V lost 0 bases and J lost 10, with 7 bases in between. This CDR3 spans 13 amino acids. Germline V gives CDR1 SGHTA, CDR2 FQGNSA.

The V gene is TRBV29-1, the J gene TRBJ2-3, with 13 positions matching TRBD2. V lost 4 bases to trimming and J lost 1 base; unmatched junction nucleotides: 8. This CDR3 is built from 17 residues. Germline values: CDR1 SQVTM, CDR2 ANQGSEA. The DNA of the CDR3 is TGCAGCGTTGCTCGGACTAGCGGGAGTAGGGGCACAGATACGCAGTATTTT. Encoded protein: CSVARTSGSRGTDTQYF.

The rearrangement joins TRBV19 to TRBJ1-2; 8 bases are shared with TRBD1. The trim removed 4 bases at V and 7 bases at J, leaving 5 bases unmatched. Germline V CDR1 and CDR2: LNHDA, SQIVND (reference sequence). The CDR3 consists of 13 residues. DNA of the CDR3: TGTGCCAGTAGTAACCAGGGGGCTAGTGGCTACACCTTC. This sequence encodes CASSNQGASGYTF. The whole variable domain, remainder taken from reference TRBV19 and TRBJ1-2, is DGGITQSPKYLFRKEGQNVTLSCEQNLNHDAMYWYRQDPGQGLRLIYYSQIVNDFQKGDIAEGYSVSREKKESFPLTVTSAQKNPTAFYLCASSNQGASGYTFGSGTRLTVV.

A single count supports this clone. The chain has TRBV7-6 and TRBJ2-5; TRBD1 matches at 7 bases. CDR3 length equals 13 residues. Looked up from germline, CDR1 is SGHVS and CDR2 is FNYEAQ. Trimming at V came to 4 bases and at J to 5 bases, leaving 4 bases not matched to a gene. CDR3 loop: CASSSQGWETQYF. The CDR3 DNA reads TGTGCCAGCAGCTCACAGGGGTGGGAGACCCAGTACTTC. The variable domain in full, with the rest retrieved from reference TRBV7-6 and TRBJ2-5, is GAGVSQSPRYKVTKRGQDVALRCDPISGHVSLYWYRQALGQGPEFLTYFNYEAQQDKSGLPNDRFSAERPEGSISTLTIQRTEQRDSAMYRCASSSQGWETQYFGPGTRLLVL.

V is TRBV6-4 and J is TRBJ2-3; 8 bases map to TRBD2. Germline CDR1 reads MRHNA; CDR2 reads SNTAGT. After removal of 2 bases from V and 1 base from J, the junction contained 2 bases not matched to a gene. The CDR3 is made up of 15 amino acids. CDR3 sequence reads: CASSDGRGGTDTQYF. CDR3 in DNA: TGTGCCAGCAGTGACGGGCGGGGGGGCACAGATACGCAGTATTTT.

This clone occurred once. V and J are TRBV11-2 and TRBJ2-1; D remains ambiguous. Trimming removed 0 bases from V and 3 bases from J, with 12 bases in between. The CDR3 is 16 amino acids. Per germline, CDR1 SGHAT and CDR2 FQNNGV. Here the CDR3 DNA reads TGTGCCAGCAGCTTAGATCGTTGGCTAGGCTACAATGAGCAGTTCTTC. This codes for CASSLDRWLGYNEQFF.

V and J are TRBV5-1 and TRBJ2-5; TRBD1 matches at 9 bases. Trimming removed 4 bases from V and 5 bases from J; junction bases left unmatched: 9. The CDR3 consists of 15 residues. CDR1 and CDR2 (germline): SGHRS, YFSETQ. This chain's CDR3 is CASSPGQGFWETQYF. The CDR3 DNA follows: TGCGCCAGCAGCCCGGGACAGGGTTTCTGGGAGACCCAGTACTTC.

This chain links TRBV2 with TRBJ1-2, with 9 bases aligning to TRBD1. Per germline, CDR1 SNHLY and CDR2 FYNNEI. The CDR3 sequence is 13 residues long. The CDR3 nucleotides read TGTGGATCGAAAAGGGGGACAGGGTCTGGCTACACCTTC. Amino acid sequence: CGSKRGTGSGYTF.

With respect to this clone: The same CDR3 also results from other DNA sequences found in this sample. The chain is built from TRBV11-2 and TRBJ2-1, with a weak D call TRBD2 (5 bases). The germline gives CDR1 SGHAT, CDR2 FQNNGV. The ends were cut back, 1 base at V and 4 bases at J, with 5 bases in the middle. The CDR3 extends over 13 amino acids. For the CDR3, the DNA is TGTGCCAGCAGCTTAGCGGGGTACAATGAGCAGTTCTTC. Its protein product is CASSLAGYNEQFF.

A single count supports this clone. The CDR3 coding sequence is TGTGCCAGCAGTCCTATAGCAGGGCCCTACAATGAGCAGTTCTTC. Encoded protein: CASSPIAGPYNEQFF. The chain carries TRBV11-2 and TRBJ2-1; D is possibly TRBD1 (5 bases). CDR1 and CDR2 from the germline V gene are SGHAT and FQNNGV. The CDR3 runs 15 residues. The V gene lost 6 bases and the J gene lost 2 bases, with 14 bases spanning the gap. The complete variable domain, with remaining parts taken from reference TRBV11-2 and TRBJ2-1, reads EAGVAQSPRYKIIEKRQSVAFWCNPISGHATLYWYQQILGQGPKLLIQFQNNGVVDDSQLPKDRFSAERLKGVDSTLKIQPAKLEDSAVYLCASSPIAGPYNEQFFGPGTRLTVL.

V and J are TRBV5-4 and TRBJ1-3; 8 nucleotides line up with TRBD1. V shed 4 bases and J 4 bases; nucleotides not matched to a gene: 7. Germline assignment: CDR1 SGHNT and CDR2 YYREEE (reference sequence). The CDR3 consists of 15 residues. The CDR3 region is CASSAGGAGGNTIYF. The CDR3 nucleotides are TGTGCCAGCAGCGCAGGGGGCGCAGGGGGAAACACCATATATTTT. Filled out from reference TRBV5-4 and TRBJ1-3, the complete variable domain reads ETGVTQSPTHLIKTRGQQVTLRCSSQSGHNTVSWYQQALGQGPQFIFQYYREEENGRGNFPPRFSGLQFPNYSSELNVNALELDDSALYLCASSAGGAGGNTIYFGEGSWLTVV.

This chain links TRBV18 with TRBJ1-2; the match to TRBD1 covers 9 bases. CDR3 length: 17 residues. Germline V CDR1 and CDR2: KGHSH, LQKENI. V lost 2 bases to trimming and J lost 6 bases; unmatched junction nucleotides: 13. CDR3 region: CASSPNPPGTGFHGYTF. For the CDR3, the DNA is TGTGCCAGCTCACCAAACCCCCCCGGGACAGGGTTCCATGGCTACACCTTC.

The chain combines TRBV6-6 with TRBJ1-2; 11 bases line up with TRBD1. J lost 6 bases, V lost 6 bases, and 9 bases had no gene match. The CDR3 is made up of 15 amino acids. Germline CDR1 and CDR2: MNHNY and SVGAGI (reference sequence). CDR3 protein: CASRYRDRGSDGYTF. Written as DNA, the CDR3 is TGTGCCAGCAGATACCGGGACAGGGGGTCTGATGGCTACACCTTC.

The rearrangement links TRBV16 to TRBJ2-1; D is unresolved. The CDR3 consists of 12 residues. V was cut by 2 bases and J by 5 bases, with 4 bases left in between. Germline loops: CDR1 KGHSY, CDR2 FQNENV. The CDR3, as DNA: TGTGCCAGCAGCCAAGGAGACAATGAGCAGTTCTTC. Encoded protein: CASSQGDNEQFF.

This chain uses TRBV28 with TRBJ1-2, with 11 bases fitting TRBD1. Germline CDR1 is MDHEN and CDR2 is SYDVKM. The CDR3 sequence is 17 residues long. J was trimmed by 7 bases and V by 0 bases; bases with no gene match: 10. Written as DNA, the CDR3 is TGTGCCAGCAGTTTATGGGGTGGACAGGGGGCGGCTGGTGGCTACACCTTC. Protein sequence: CASSLWGGQGAAGGYTF.

For the CDR3, the DNA is TGCAGTTTCAGGGGTGGCTATGGCTACACCTTC. Encoded protein: CSFRGGYGYTF. The chain couples TRBV20-1 to TRBJ1-2; tentatively, D is TRBD1 (6 bases). The CDR3 has 11 residues. V gave up 8 bases and J gave up 4 bases, with 11 bases separating them. Germline loops: CDR1 DFQATT, CDR2 SNEGSKA (reference sequence).

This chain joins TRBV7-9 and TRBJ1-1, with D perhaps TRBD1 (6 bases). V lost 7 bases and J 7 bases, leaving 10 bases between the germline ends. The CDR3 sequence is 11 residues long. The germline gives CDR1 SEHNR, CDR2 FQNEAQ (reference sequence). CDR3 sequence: CASTQGFEAFF. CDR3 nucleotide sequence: TGTGCCAGCACCCAGGGGTTTGAAGCTTTCTTT.